This T cell receptor beta chain was identified in a study of graft-versus-host responses after intestinal transplantation. Whole-study results and caveats: After transplant, early declines in HvG clones were associated with peak levels of circulating GvH clones.

Data came from immunoSEQ multiplex PCR; TCRdb stores just in-frame clones and leaves some out. The table has about 110,000 clones, over 85% seen once; the top ten hold 0.4% to 0.65%. Per germline, CDR1 SEHNR and CDR2 FQNEAQ (reference sequence). V was cut by 7 bases and J by 7 bases, with 19 bases left in between. The CDR3 consists of 14 residues. As regards this clone: What it recognizes is unknown.

This clonotype was obtained from a human donor who received an intestinal transplant. The chain uses TRBV7-9 and TRBJ2-5; D might be TRBD1 (5 bases). The specimen comprised unstimulated CD8+ T cells sorted from spleen or lymph node cells, sampled before intestinal transplant. The CDR3 is CASISLAQVRTQYF. The CDR3 bases are TGTGCCAGCATTAGCTTGGCACAGGTACGGACCCAGTACTTC.